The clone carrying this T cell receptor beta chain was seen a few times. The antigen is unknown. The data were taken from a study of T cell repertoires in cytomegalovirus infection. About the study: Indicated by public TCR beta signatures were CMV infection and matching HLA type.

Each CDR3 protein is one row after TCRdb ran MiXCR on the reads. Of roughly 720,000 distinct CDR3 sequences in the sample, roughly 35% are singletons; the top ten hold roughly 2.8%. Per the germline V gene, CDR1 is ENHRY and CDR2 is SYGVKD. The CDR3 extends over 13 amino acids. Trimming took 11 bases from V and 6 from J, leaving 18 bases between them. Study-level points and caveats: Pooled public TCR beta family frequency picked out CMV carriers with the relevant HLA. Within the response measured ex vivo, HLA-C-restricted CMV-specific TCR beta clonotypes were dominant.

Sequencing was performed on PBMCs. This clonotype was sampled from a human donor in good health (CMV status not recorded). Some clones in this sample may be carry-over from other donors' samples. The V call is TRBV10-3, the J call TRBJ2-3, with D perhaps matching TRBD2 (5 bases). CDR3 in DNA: TGTGCCGCACACCCTGACTATTCCGATACGCAGTATTTT. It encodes CAAHPDYSDTQYF.